This T cell receptor beta chain originates from a study of blood T cell repertoires in COVID-19. For the study at large: Researchers got acute and convalescent COVID-19 samples from the United States, Italy and Spain. T cells, B-cell-depleted T cells, or PBMCs provided the cDNA or gDNA that served as material.

V was pared by 0 bases and J by 0 bases, with 3 bases of the junction left unmatched. The CDR3 is made up of 17 amino acids. Germline lookup yields CDR1 SGHNT and CDR2 YYREEE (reference sequence). Original processing methods: Reference gene primer amplification in the assay estimated nucleated cell counts. Profiled with immunoSEQ multiplex PCR; TCRdb holds only in-frame clones, not every one. The DNA gave D and trimming, while V, J and clone size come from that table. The sample holds about 99,000 clones; 87% are singletons and the top ten take roughly 6.2%. The chain carries TRBV5-4 and TRBJ2-3; 11 bases line up with TRBD2. Sequenced input: peripheral blood. The TCR was taken from a human donor in a cohort sampled during active COVID-19. The CDR3 coding sequence is TGTGCCAGCAGCTTGGGACTAGCGGGATCTAGCACAGATACGCAGTATTTT. Translated, it gives CASSLGLAGSSTDTQYF.